The 18 T cell receptor beta chains presented below share a single source sample, sequenced in a study of cytomegalovirus exposure and HLA in healthy donors. PCR employed 60 Vbeta and 13 Jbeta primers. The assay was immunoSEQ multiplex PCR, and TCRdb's table has in-frame clones only and misses some. The data show 150,000 to 200,000 clones, around 80% seen once. Sequencing used PBMCs. Source of these receptors: a woman between 40 and 50 years old in good health and CMV-seronegative.

A few counts support this clone. The genes are TRBV11-3 and TRBJ1-1; TRBD1 is a possible D gene (6 bases). The length of the CDR3 is 15 residues. Trimming removed 1 base from V and 1 base from J, with 10 bases in between. CDR1 is SGHNT and CDR2 is YENEEA in the germline V gene. CDR3 sequence: CASSLGPGQNTEAFF. CDR3 in DNA: TGTGCCAGCAGCTTAGGTCCGGGACAGAACACTGAAGCTTTCTTT.

The chain carries TRBV7-9 and TRBJ2-7; TRBD2 aligns across 7 bases. This CDR3 contains 15 residues. Unmatched junction bases numbered 9, after V lost 1 base and J lost 6 bases. Germline values: CDR1 SEHNR, CDR2 FQNEAQ (reference sequence). The CDR3 loop reads CASSLVGGTTAEQYF. CDR3 sequence (DNA): TGTGCCAGCAGCTTAGTGGGGGGGACTACGGCCGAGCAGTACTTC.

V gene TRBV11-3 combines with J gene TRBJ1-1; TRBD1 matches at 8 bases. J gave up 4 bases and V 5 bases, and 0 bases lay outside the gene matches. The CDR3 has 12 amino acids. CDR1 is SGHNT and CDR2 is YENEEA in the germline V gene. DNA for the CDR3: TGTGCCAGCAGCACAGGGGGCACTGAAGCTTTCTTT. Amino acid sequence: CASSTGGTEAFF.

The chain links TRBV30 to TRBJ1-5; D not certain. This CDR3 region has 14 residues. Trimming removed 1 base from V and 2 bases from J, with 9 bases in between. Germline V CDR1 and CDR2: GTSNPN, SVGIG (reference sequence). The DNA of the CDR3 is TGTGCCTGGAGTGGGGAGTTCGGCAATCAGCCCCAGCATTTT. The encoded protein is CAWSGEFGNQPQHF.

The rearrangement joins TRBV5-1 to TRBJ2-3; D is ambiguous. Trimming pared 0 bases from V and 5 bases from J, leaving 10 bases between. The germline gives CDR1 SGHRS, CDR2 YFSETQ. The CDR3 spans 14 residues. In nucleotides, the CDR3 is TGCGCCAGCAGCTTGGGGCTAGTGGGAGATACGCAGTATTTT. This gives the protein CASSLGLVGDTQYF. Filled out from reference TRBV5-1 and TRBJ2-3, the complete variable domain reads KAGVTQTPRYLIKTRGQQVTLSCSPISGHRSVSWYQQTPGQGLQFLFEYFSETQRNKGNFPGRFSGRQFSNSRSEMNVSTLELGDSALYLCASSLGLVGDTQYFGPGTRLTVL.

The CDR3 sequence is CAISADRGHPFNEKLFF. The CDR3 DNA reads as TGTGCCATCAGTGCGGACCGGGGACATCCTTTTAATGAAAAACTGTTTTTT. J is TRBJ1-4 and V is TRBV10-3; possible D gene TRBD1, 6 bases. Germline V gene sequence: CDR1 ENHRY, CDR2 SYGVKD. CDR3 length: 17 amino acids. Trimming left V 4 bases short and J 4 bases short, with 19 bases between.

This sequence joins TRBV5-1 and TRBJ1-2, with D maybe TRBD1 (6 bases). CDR3 length equals 14 residues. V was pared by 0 bases and J by 0 bases, with 6 bases between. Germline V lookup: CDR1 SGHRS, CDR2 YFSETQ. The CDR3 loop reads CASSLGTANYGYTF. CDR3 coding DNA: TGCGCCAGCAGCTTGGGGACAGCTAACTATGGCTACACCTTC.

The chain is built from TRBV7-6 and TRBJ2-1, with TRBD2 identical over 11 bases. Unmatched junction bases numbered 3, after V lost 1 base and J lost 4 bases. In germline, CDR1 is SGHVS, CDR2 FNYEAQ. This CDR3 spans 16 amino acids. The CDR3: CASSLDSGRVYNEQFF. In DNA form, the CDR3 reads TGTGCCAGCAGCTTAGATAGCGGGAGGGTGTACAATGAGCAGTTCTTC.

The V call is TRBV5-6, the J call TRBJ2-5; a possible D gene is TRBD2 (5 bases). CDR3 length: 13 amino acids. CDR1 and CDR2 from the germline V gene are SGHDT and YYEEEE. Trimming removed 5 bases from V and 1 base from J, with 9 bases in between. CDR3 nucleotides: TGTGCCAGCAGGAAGAGGGTCCAAGAGACCCAGTACTTC. This translates into CASRKRVQETQYF.

This chain uses TRBV29-1 with TRBJ1-2; TRBD1 is a possible D gene (5 bases). Germline CDR1 is SQVTM and CDR2 is ANQGSEA. This CDR3 has 12 residues. The ends were cut back, 6 bases at V and 2 bases at J, with 10 bases in the middle. The CDR3 here is CSVSGGNYGYTF. The CDR3 region has the DNA TGCAGCGTCTCCGGGGGAAACTATGGCTACACCTTC.

V gene TRBV6-5 combines with J gene TRBJ2-7; the D gene is possibly TRBD1 (6 bases). There are 12 residues in the CDR3. Trimming pared 6 bases from V and 3 bases from J, leaving 9 bases between. Germline CDR1 MNHEY, CDR2 SVGAGI. The CDR3 region has the DNA TGTGCCAGCAGGGGCAGGGGCTACGAGCAGTACTTC. Protein: CASRGRGYEQYF.

The table lists this clone with a few counts. The rearrangement uses TRBV18 and TRBJ2-1; D gene unclear. Trimming removed 1 base from V and 7 bases from J, with 8 bases in between. CDR3 length equals 13 residues. CDR1 KGHSH and CDR2 LQKENI come from the germline V gene. CDR3 amino acids: CASSPLGRNEQFF. DNA for the CDR3: TGTGCCAGCTCACCACTGGGCCGGAATGAGCAGTTCTTC. Full variable domain (rest looked up from reference TRBV18 and TRBJ2-1): NAGVMQNPRHLVRRRGQEARLRCSPMKGHSHVYWYRQLPEEGLKFMVYLQKENIIDESGMPKERFSAEFPKEGPSILRIQQVVRGDSAAYFCASSPLGRNEQFFGPGTRLTVL.

The chain employs TRBV25-1 and TRBJ1-2; D remains unclear. V was clipped by 3 bases and J by 2 bases, with 10 bases between them. The CDR3 has 14 residues. From germline, CDR1 is MGHDK and CDR2 SYGVNS. The CDR3, as DNA: TGTGCCAGCAGTGATGGGCAATCAAACTATGGCTACACCTTC. This encodes CASSDGQSNYGYTF.

The gene calls are TRBV5-4 and TRBJ1-3; 8 bases align to TRBD1. The CDR3 runs to 15 residues. The V gene's germline CDR1 is SGHNT and CDR2 YYREEE (reference sequence). The V segment lost 3 bases and the J segment 1 base; nucleotides outside the gene matches: 3. The CDR3 nucleotides read TGTGCCAGCAGCTCCCGACAGGGGTCTGGAAACACCATATATTTT. This sequence encodes CASSSRQGSGNTIYF.

The rearrangement links TRBV7-2 to TRBJ2-7; 10 positions match TRBD2. The CDR3 is made up of 17 amino acids. Unmatched junction bases numbered 10, after V lost 1 base and J lost 4 bases. The germline V gene has CDR1 SGHTA and CDR2 FQGNSA. The CDR3 DNA sequence: TGTGCCAGCAGCTTAGGTGGACTAGCGGAAGAGGGGTACGAGCAGTACGTC. Translation: CASSLGGLAEEGYEQYV.

The chain combines TRBV29-1 with TRBJ2-3; TRBD1 matches 7 bases. Germline V gene lookup returns CDR1 SQVTM and CDR2 ANQGSEA. V was clipped by 7 bases and J by 4 bases; unmatched bases: 2. The length of the CDR3 is 11 residues. The CDR3 DNA is TGCAGCGGCCAGGGGGCAGATACGCAGTATTTT. It yields the protein CSGQGADTQYF.

The chain uses TRBV5-1 and TRBJ2-2; maybe TRBD1 (7 bases). Per the germline V gene, CDR1 is SGHRS and CDR2 is YFSETQ. V was trimmed by 4 bases and J by 2 bases, leaving 21 bases between them. This CDR3 spans 18 amino acids. In DNA, the CDR3 is TGCGCCAGCAGCAAAGAAGCCCAGGGGGGCGAAAACACCGGGGAGCTGTTTTTT. Residues: CASSKEAQGGENTGELFF.

CDR3 sequence reads: CASRGGTFGGNQPQHF. In nucleotides, the CDR3 is TGTGCCAGCAGGGGGGGAACATTTGGGGGCAATCAGCCCCAGCATTTT. The chain recombines TRBV27 with TRBJ1-5; TRBD1 is a possible D gene (5 bases). V gave up 6 bases and J gave up 2 bases, with 17 bases separating them. Looked up from germline, CDR1 is MNHEY and CDR2 is SMNVEV (reference sequence). The CDR3 consists of 16 residues.